The 24 T cell receptor beta chains given below trace back to one sample, sequenced in a study of T cells in localized non-small cell lung cancer. Only in-frame clones appear in the TCRdb table, and some are missing; sequencing was by immunoSEQ multiplex PCR. The table shows over 30,000 clones, with 85% to 90% occurring only once. This sample comprised peripheral blood, obtained before any cancer treatment. These receptors all come from a man aged 35-75 years with stage I lung adenocarcinoma.

The CDR3 bases are TGTGCCAGCAGTTCAACCCGACGGACACGCAATCAGCCCCAGCATTTT. It encodes CASSSTRRTRNQPQHF. V gene TRBV27 combines with J gene TRBJ1-5, with D perhaps TRBD1 (5 bases). This CDR3 contains 16 residues. Trimming cost V 4 bases and J 2 bases, with 15 bases left between them. The germline V gene encodes CDR1 MNHEY and CDR2 SMNVEV (reference sequence).

The gene calls are TRBV18 and TRBJ2-6; D not certain. The CDR3 is made up of 14 amino acids. From germline, CDR1 is KGHSH and CDR2 LQKENI. V gave up 2 bases and J gave up 0 bases, with 2 bases separating them. CDR3 residues: CASSPYSGANVLTF. CDR3 DNA: TGTGCCAGCTCACCATACTCTGGGGCCAACGTCCTGACTTTC. The whole variable domain, filled in from reference TRBV18 and TRBJ2-6, reads NAGVMQNPRHLVRRRGQEARLRCSPMKGHSHVYWYRQLPEEGLKFMVYLQKENIIDESGMPKERFSAEFPKEGPSILRIQQVVRGDSAAYFCASSPYSGANVLTFGAGSRLTVL.

The table lists this clone with a few counts. V usage is TRBV5-8 and J usage is TRBJ2-2; D may be TRBD1 (6 bases). Germline lookup yields CDR1 SGHTS and CDR2 YDEGEE. The V gene lost 4 bases and the J gene lost 2 bases, with 15 bases spanning the gap. The CDR3 covers 16 residues. The DNA of the CDR3 is TGTGCCAGCAGCGTATTAGGACAGAAAAACACCGGGGAGCTGTTTTTT. Protein sequence: CASSVLGQKNTGELFF. The entire variable domain, with the rest obtained from reference TRBV5-8 and TRBJ2-2, is as follows: EAGVTQSPTHLIKTRGQQATLRCSPISGHTSVYWYQQALGLGLQFLLWYDEGEERNRGNFPPRFSGRQFPNYSSELNVNALELEDSALYLCASSVLGQKNTGELFFGEGSRLTVL.

The chain combines TRBV9 with TRBJ1-5; no definite D call. The CDR3 spans 15 residues. V was trimmed by 0 bases and J by 7 bases, leaving 14 bases between them. CDR1 and CDR2 from the germline V gene are SGDLS and YYNGEE. This CDR3 is CASSVEGRYAQPQHF. The DNA of the CDR3 is TGTGCCAGCAGCGTAGAAGGCCGTTATGCGCAGCCCCAGCATTTT.

The chain recombines TRBV6-5 with TRBJ1-3, with 8 bases matching TRBD1. CDR1 and CDR2 from the germline V gene are MNHEY and SVGAGI. The V segment lost 6 bases and the J segment 2 bases; nucleotides outside the gene matches: 3. The length of the CDR3 is 14 residues. The CDR3 coding sequence is TGTGCCAGCAGCTCGACAGGGGCTGGAAACACCATATATTTT. This encodes CASSSTGAGNTIYF.

The gene calls are TRBV29-1 and TRBJ1-1, with D unclear. CDR1 is SQVTM and CDR2 is ANQGSEA in the germline V gene. The CDR3 is 10 residues long. V lost 3 bases to trimming and J lost 9 bases, with 8 bases between them. Here the CDR3 reads CSVEGPQAFF. The CDR3, as DNA: TGCAGCGTTGAGGGCCCCCAAGCTTTCTTT.

The table lists this clone with a count of one. The chain uses TRBV14 and TRBJ2-7; D is ambiguous. Per germline, CDR1 SGHDN and CDR2 FVKESK. The CDR3 spans 11 residues. Between the trimmed V and J ends, which lost 2 bases and 4 bases, there was a span of 3 bases. Here the CDR3 DNA reads TGTGCCAGCAGCCAAAATTACGAGCAGTACTTC. Its translation is CASSQNYEQYF.

The chain combines TRBV10-3 with TRBJ1-6, with TRBD1 identical over 9 bases. Germline trimming cut 4 bases from V and 10 bases from J; bases unmatched to any gene: 11. CDR3 length equals 16 residues. CDR1 and CDR2 (germline): ENHRY, SYGVKD. CDR3 DNA: TGTGCCATCAGTGTAGGGGGACAGGGAAGTGGATCACCCCTCCACTTT. Encoded protein: CAISVGGQGSGSPLHF.

J is TRBJ1-1 and V is TRBV19; 8 bases are a match to TRBD1. The ends lost 9 bases at V and 8 bases at J; junction bases unmatched: 5. There are 11 residues in the CDR3. The V gene's germline CDR1 is LNHDA and CDR2 SQIVND (reference sequence). The CDR3: CASQTGAEAFF. For the CDR3, the DNA is TGTGCCAGCCAGACAGGGGCCGAAGCTTTCTTT.

The J gene is TRBJ1-6, the V gene TRBV7-2, with 9 bases aligning to TRBD1. Germline CDR1 reads SGHTA; CDR2 reads FQGNSA. Trimming cost V 3 bases and J 7 bases; bases outside gene matches: 4. This CDR3 has 15 residues. CDR3 region: CASSLTGGTNSPLHF. DNA of the CDR3: TGTGCCAGCAGCTTGACAGGGGGTACAAATTCACCCCTCCACTTT.

The chain recombines TRBV30 with TRBJ2-7, with 7 positions matching TRBD1. The CDR3 is made up of 16 amino acids. CDR1 and CDR2 from the germline V gene are GTSNPN and SVGIG (reference sequence). V lost 7 bases and J lost 0; bases outside the gene matches: 15. The CDR3 DNA follows: TGTGCCTCCAGGGGGAGTTCGACAGGAAACTCCTACGAGCAGTACTTC. It is translated as CASRGSSTGNSYEQYF.

The genes are TRBV10-2 and TRBJ2-2, with a possible D match to TRBD1 (5 bases). The length of the CDR3 is 14 residues. V was trimmed by 5 bases and J by 2 bases, leaving 9 bases between them. Germline CDR1 reads WSHSY; CDR2 reads SAAADI. The CDR3 DNA reads TGCGCCAGCAGTCGACAGAAAAACACCGGGGAGCTGTTTTTT. It codes for CASSRQKNTGELFF.

The rearrangement uses TRBV10-3 and TRBJ1-1; 7 bases line up with TRBD1. This CDR3 comprises 15 residues. V dropped 3 bases and J dropped 7; count of bases not matched to a gene: 11. From germline, CDR1 is ENHRY and CDR2 SYGVKD. The CDR3 sequence is CAISDGIGRGVEAFF. Here the CDR3 DNA reads TGTGCCATCAGTGACGGAATTGGCAGGGGGGTTGAAGCTTTCTTT.

This CDR3 reads CASSELGGGSPLHF. The CDR3 coding sequence is TGTGCCAGCAGTGAATTAGGGGGCGGTTCACCCCTCCACTTT. The chain employs TRBV6-1 and TRBJ1-6; 7 positions agree with TRBD1. Germline loops: CDR1 MNHNS, CDR2 SASEGT. CDR3 size: 14 residues. With 2 bases clipped from V and 9 bases from J, the junction kept 4 bases outside the gene matches.

This clone was recorded a few times. This chain uses TRBV10-1 with TRBJ1-1, with TRBD1 matching over 9 bases. This CDR3 contains 12 residues. V dropped 6 bases and J dropped 11; count of bases not matched to a gene: 7. Germline V CDR1 and CDR2: WNHNN, SYGVQD (reference sequence). The CDR3 is CASSEGDRVAFF. CDR3 coding DNA: TGCGCCAGCAGCGAGGGGGACAGGGTGGCTTTCTTT.

V and J are TRBV27 and TRBJ2-2, with TRBD1 identical over 10 bases. Germline assignment: CDR1 MNHEY and CDR2 SMNVEV (reference sequence). Trimming took 4 bases from V and 8 from J; bases not matched to a gene: 10. The CDR3 is 16 amino acids. CDR3 nucleotide sequence: TGTGCCAGCAGTTCCCTGACAGGGGGCGAATGGGGGGAGCTGTTTTTT. Translated: CASSSLTGGEWGELFF.

The V gene is TRBV6-5, the J gene TRBJ1-5; D remains ambiguous. CDR3 size: 14 residues. V lost 6 bases to trimming and J lost 4 bases, with 13 bases between them. Germline lookup yields CDR1 MNHEY and CDR2 SVGAGI. The CDR3 DNA sequence: TGTGCCAGCAGCCTCGGTCGGCTTAATCAGCCCCAGCATTTT. Protein sequence: CASSLGRLNQPQHF.

The rearrangement links TRBV19 to TRBJ1-1; 8 bases fit TRBD1. The CDR3 runs 12 residues. In germline, CDR1 is LNHDA, CDR2 SQIVND (reference sequence). V was pared by 7 bases and J by 6 bases, with 4 bases of the junction left unmatched. CDR3 coding DNA: TGTGCCAGTACCCAGGGGGCCTCTGAAGCTTTCTTT. Amino acids: CASTQGASEAFF. The whole variable domain, remainder taken from reference TRBV19 and TRBJ1-1, is DGGITQSPKYLFRKEGQNVTLSCEQNLNHDAMYWYRQDPGQGLRLIYYSQIVNDFQKGDIAEGYSVSREKKESFPLTVTSAQKNPTAFYLCASTQGASEAFFGQGTRLTVV.

The V gene is TRBV11-2, the J gene TRBJ1-2; no reliable D call. The CDR3 loop spans 11 amino acids. Germline V lookup: CDR1 SGHAT, CDR2 FQNNGV. Between the trimmed V and J ends, which lost 5 bases and 10 bases, there was a span of 11 bases. For the CDR3, the DNA is TGTGCCAGCAGCCCCTCCTTAGCCTACACCTTC. Translating gives CASSPSLAYTF.

The chain is built from TRBV7-2 and TRBJ1-2, with a weak D call TRBD1 (6 bases). This CDR3 contains 15 residues. Germline-derived CDR1 and CDR2 are SGHTA and FQGNSA. Trimming stripped 5 bases from V and 4 bases from J, with 17 bases between. The CDR3 here is CASSPQQGVAYGYTF. CDR3 in DNA: TGTGCCAGCAGCCCCCAACAGGGTGTTGCCTATGGCTACACCTTC.

This clone was found a few times. The rearrangement joins TRBV14 to TRBJ2-2; D possibly matches TRBD1 or TRBD2 (5 bases each). The CDR3 is 16 amino acids. CDR1 and CDR2 (germline): SGHDN, FVKESK. Trimming took off 2 bases at V and 2 bases at J, with 12 bases between the two ends. CDR3 DNA sequence: TGTGCCAGCAGCCAACTAAGCGGACAAAACACCGGGGAGCTGTTTTTT. Amino acid sequence: CASSQLSGQNTGELFF.

The rearrangement uses TRBV27 and TRBJ2-2; D assignment may be TRBD1 or TRBD2 (5 bases each). V lost 4 bases and J 2 bases, leaving 8 bases between the germline ends. Germline V gene data show CDR1 as MNHEY and CDR2 as SMNVEV (reference sequence). The CDR3 has 14 amino acids. The CDR3 protein is CASSSGTNTGELFF. The DNA for the CDR3 is TGTGCCAGCAGTTCAGGGACCAACACCGGGGAGCTGTTTTTT.

This chain uses TRBV7-2 with TRBJ2-3, with 7 nucleotides matching TRBD1. J gave up 6 bases and V 5 bases, and 11 bases lay outside the gene matches. In germline, CDR1 is SGHTA, CDR2 FQGNSA. The CDR3 contains 15 residues. CDR3 sequence (DNA): TGTGCCAGCAGCCTCGGGACAGCGCCGGGCGATACGCAGTATTTT. It codes for CASSLGTAPGDTQYF. Combining the CDR3 with reference TRBV7-2 and TRBJ2-3 gives the whole variable domain GAGVSQSPSNKVTEKGKDVELRCDPISGHTALYWYRQSLGQGLEFLIYFQGNSAPDKSGLPSDRFSAERTGGSVSTLTIQRTQQEDSAVYLCASSLGTAPGDTQYFGPGTRLTVL.

CDR3 in DNA: TGTGCCAGTATCTCGGGGAGCGCCGGTTGGAGCAATCAGCCCCAGCATTTT. This encodes CASISGSAGWSNQPQHF. The chain carries TRBV19 and TRBJ1-5; D not resolved. The CDR3 consists of 17 residues. Germline CDR1 reads LNHDA; CDR2 reads SQIVND (reference sequence). V was pared by 7 bases and J by 1 base, with 20 bases between.